Listed below are T cell receptor beta chains from one sample, sequenced in a study of regulatory T cells in long-lasting Graves disease. TCRdb independently ran MiXCR on the multiplex PCR reads; one entry per CDR3 protein. The sample shows 600,000 to 800,000 distinct CDR3 sequences, 25% to 30% of them seen only once. Sequencing was performed on peripheral blood mononuclear cells (PBMCs), taken when the disease was refractory, from a patient treated with antithyroid drugs. These receptors originate from a female donor with Graves disease. The CDR3 runs from the conserved cysteine through the conserved F or W. The D gene is left open where the match is weak. Not all rows give a size; the values are once, few, many and, for expanded clones, a class.

clone size: .
J gene: TRBJ1-1
D gene: TRBD1
V gene: TRBV19
CDR3 DNA: TGTGCCAGTAGTATGTCAGGGGGCTCGGCCACTGAAGCTTTCTTT
CDR3 protein: CASSMSGGSATEAFF

clone size: few
J gene: TRBJ2-7
D gene: TRBD2
V gene: TRBV29-1
CDR3 DNA: TGCAGCGTTGAATCTCTAGCGGGATTATCCTACGAGCAGTACTTC
CDR3 protein: CSVESLAGLSYEQYF

clone size: .
J gene: TRBJ2-7
D gene: TRBD2
V gene: TRBV6-2/TRBV6-3
CDR3 DNA: TGTGCCAGCGTTATAGCGGGAGCCCTCGAGCAGTACTTC
CDR3 protein: CASVIAGALEQYF

clone size: .
J gene: TRBJ1-4
D gene: TRBD1
V gene: TRBV10-3
CDR3 DNA: TGTGCCATCAGCCGGACAGGGGGCGATGAAAAACTGTTTTTT
CDR3 protein: CAISRTGGDEKLFF

clone size: .
J gene: TRBJ1-2
D gene: TRBD1
V gene: TRBV18
CDR3 DNA: TGTGCCAGCTCACACGGACAGGGATCCGCAGTCTATGGCTACACCTTC
CDR3 protein: CASSHGQGSAVYGYTF

clone size: few
J gene: TRBJ2-5
D gene: TRBD1
V gene: TRBV5-1
CDR3 DNA: TGCGCCAGCAGCCCGAGACAGGGTTGGGAGACCCAGTACTTC
CDR3 protein: CASSPRQGWETQYF

clone size: .
J gene: TRBJ2-7
D gene: TRBD2
V gene: TRBV29-1
CDR3 DNA: TGCAGCGTTGTGGTACTAGCGGGAGCCCACGAGCAGTACTTC
CDR3 protein: CSVVVLAGAHEQYF

clone size: .
J gene: TRBJ2-5
D gene: .
V gene: TRBV2
CDR3 DNA: TGTGCCAGCAGTGTCCGTGGAGAGGCCCAGTACTTC
CDR3 protein: CASSVRGEAQYF

clone size: .
J gene: TRBJ1-3
D gene: .
V gene: TRBV18
CDR3 DNA: TGTGCCAGCTCACCACCGCAGTCAAGCTCTGGAAACACCATATATTTT
CDR3 protein: CASSPPQSSSGNTIYF

clone size: few
J gene: TRBJ1-1
D gene: .
V gene: TRBV29-1
CDR3 DNA: TGCAGCGTTGAACAGAGGAACACTGAAGCTTTCTTT
CDR3 protein: CSVEQRNTEAFF

clone size: once
J gene: TRBJ1-1
D gene: TRBD1
V gene: TRBV19
CDR3 DNA: TGTGCCAGTAGTTCATCCAGGACAGGAGGTCACACTGAAGCTTTCTTT
CDR3 protein: CASSSSRTGGHTEAFF

clone size: many
J gene: TRBJ2-7
D gene: TRBD2
V gene: TRBV28
CDR3 DNA: TGTGCCAGCAGCGTTTCGGGGGGAACCTACGAGCAGTACTTC
CDR3 protein: CASSVSGGTYEQYF

clone size: .
J gene: TRBJ2-2
D gene: .
V gene: TRBV5-1
CDR3 DNA: TGCGCCAGCAGCTTGGAGGGCAGACCCGGGGAGCTGTTTTTT
CDR3 protein: CASSLEGRPGELFF

clone size: .
J gene: TRBJ1-4
D gene: .
V gene: TRBV5-1
CDR3 DNA: TGCGCCAGCAGGGTATATCCGGGATCAACTAATGAAAAACTGTTTTTT
CDR3 protein: CASRVYPGSTNEKLFF

clone size: few
J gene: TRBJ1-4
D gene: .
V gene: TRBV12-3/TRBV12-4
CDR3 DNA: TGTGCCAGCAGCCCGCCGGGGGGGCTAGAGGAAAAACTGTTTTTT
CDR3 protein: CASSPPGGLEEKLFF

clone size: few
J gene: TRBJ2-7
D gene: TRBD2
V gene: TRBV11-2
CDR3 DNA: TGTGCCAGCAGCTTAGCACTAGCGGGTTCCTCCAGGGCCTACGAGCAGTACTTC
CDR3 protein: CASSLALAGSSRAYEQYF

clone size: few
J gene: TRBJ2-7
D gene: TRBD1
V gene: TRBV30
CDR3 DNA: TGTGCCTGGACGGGGACAGGGTACGAGCAGTACTTC
CDR3 protein: CAWTGTGYEQYF

clone size: few
J gene: TRBJ1-1
D gene: TRBD1
V gene: TRBV2
CDR3 DNA: TGTGCCAGCAGTGAGATTAGGACAGGCTGGGGAGCTTTCTTT
CDR3 protein: CASSEIRTGWGAFF

clone size: .
J gene: TRBJ2-1
D gene: TRBD2
V gene: TRBV20-1
CDR3 DNA: TGCAGTGCTAGAGCGACCCTAGCGGGAGTTTACAATGAGCAGTTCTTC
CDR3 protein: CSARATLAGVYNEQFF

clone size: few
J gene: TRBJ2-5
D gene: TRBD1
V gene: TRBV6-5
CDR3 DNA: TGTGCCAGCAGTTACTCGGGGCAGGGGGCAGAGACCCAGTACTTC
CDR3 protein: CASSYSGQGAETQYF

clone size: once
J gene: TRBJ1-1
D gene: TRBD1
V gene: TRBV7-9
CDR3 DNA: TGTGCCAGCAGCTTAGAGGGGACAGCCTTGAACACTGAAGCTTTCTTT
CDR3 protein: CASSLEGTALNTEAFF

clone size: .
J gene: TRBJ2-1
D gene: TRBD2
V gene: TRBV5-1
CDR3 DNA: TGCGCCAGCAGCTCTGGAGGGCTAGCGGGAGGGTTGTCCTACAATGAGCAGTTCTTC
CDR3 protein: CASSSGGLAGGLSYNEQFF

clone size: .
J gene: TRBJ1-1
D gene: TRBD1
V gene: TRBV29-1
CDR3 DNA: TGCAGCGCCCATGGACAGGGGACCATGAACACTGAAGCTTTCTTT
CDR3 protein: CSAHGQGTMNTEAFF

clone size: few
J gene: TRBJ2-7
D gene: .
V gene: TRBV7-9
CDR3 DNA: TGTGCCAGCAGCTTGACAGTTCGGGAGCAGTACTTC
CDR3 protein: CASSLTVREQYF

clone size: .
J gene: TRBJ1-2
D gene: .
V gene: TRBV29-1
CDR3 DNA: TGCAGCGTGGTAGGGGAGAATGGCTACACCTTC
CDR3 protein: CSVVGENGYTF

clone size: .
J gene: TRBJ1-6
D gene: .
V gene: TRBV7-9
CDR3 DNA: TGTGCCAGCAGCAAGGGCAAGGACGGCCATAATTCACCCCTCCACTTT
CDR3 protein: CASSKGKDGHNSPLHF

clone size: .
J gene: TRBJ2-7
D gene: .
V gene: TRBV6-2/TRBV6-3
CDR3 DNA: TGTGCCAGCAGTCCGCGGGACCCCAGAACGGCCTACGAGCAGTACTTC
CDR3 protein: CASSPRDPRTAYEQYF

clone size: .
J gene: TRBJ1-2
D gene: TRBD1
V gene: TRBV30
CDR3 DNA: TGTGCCTGCGAGGGACAGGGGGATGTGAACTATGGCTACACCTTC
CDR3 protein: CACEGQGDVNYGYTF

clone size: .
J gene: TRBJ1-1
D gene: TRBD1
V gene: TRBV28
CDR3 DNA: TGTGCCAGCTCACCTCCGCGGACAGGGGACTGGACTGAAGCTTTCTTT
CDR3 protein: CASSPPRTGDWTEAFF

clone size: few
J gene: TRBJ1-2
D gene: .
V gene: TRBV6-1
CDR3 DNA: TGTGCCAGCAGTCCCCAAGGGGTGAACTATGGCTACACCTTC
CDR3 protein: CASSPQGVNYGYTF

clone size: .
J gene: TRBJ1-5
D gene: .
V gene: TRBV2
CDR3 DNA: TGTGCCAGCACCCAAGCCCCTGGGGAACAGCCCCAGCATTTT
CDR3 protein: CASTQAPGEQPQHF

clone size: few
J gene: TRBJ2-7
D gene: .
V gene: TRBV6-2/TRBV6-3
CDR3 DNA: TGTGCCAGCAGTTTTACTCCACTTGTATACGAGCAGTACTTC
CDR3 protein: CASSFTPLVYEQYF